Following are 24 T cell receptor beta chains from one sample sequenced in a study of blood T cell repertoires in COVID-19. Sequenced by immunoSEQ multiplex PCR; TCRdb stores in-frame clones only, minus some. The table has approximately 350,000 clones, 89% seen once. Sequencing was carried out using peripheral blood. The receptors stem from a man aged 40-50 years with acute or convalescent COVID-19.

The chain combines TRBV30 with TRBJ2-7; 8 bases are a match to TRBD1. Germline V gene sequence: CDR1 GTSNPN, CDR2 SVGIG (reference sequence). Trimming at V came to 2 bases and at J to 2 bases, leaving 5 bases not matched to a gene. The CDR3 has 14 residues. DNA of the CDR3: TGTGCCTGGAGTCAGGGGGCAGGGGCCTACGAGCAGTACTTC. This translates into CAWSQGAGAYEQYF.

The J gene is TRBJ2-1, the V gene TRBV29-1; 7 bases fit TRBD1. This CDR3 region has 14 residues. CDR1 SQVTM and CDR2 ANQGSEA come from the germline V gene. Losses at the gene ends were 4 bases for V and 5 bases for J; bases not matched to a gene: 8. Here the CDR3 DNA reads TGCAGCGTTGGGAGACAGGGACGACACAATGAGCAGTTCTTC. Translating gives CSVGRQGRHNEQFF.

The chain employs TRBV6-5 and TRBJ2-3; 7 nucleotides agree with TRBD1. CDR3 length: 14 residues. The V and J ends lost 6 bases and 6 bases, in that order; junction bases with no gene match: 9. Germline assignment: CDR1 MNHEY and CDR2 SVGAGI. CDR3 sequence: CASSGTGVRDTQYF. CDR3 nucleotide sequence: TGTGCCAGCAGCGGAACAGGGGTGAGGGATACGCAGTATTTT.

This clone was seen once. The V call is TRBV28, the J call TRBJ1-3; D uncertain. The CDR3 consists of 15 residues. Trimming took 2 bases from V and 0 from J, leaving 8 bases between them. CDR1 MDHEN and CDR2 SYDVKM come from the germline V gene. The CDR3 nucleotides read TGTGCCAGCAGTTTAACACAGCCCTCTGGAAACACCATATATTTT. It translates to CASSLTQPSGNTIYF.

The J gene is TRBJ2-7, the V gene TRBV7-9; 10 bases are a match to TRBD2. V trimming: 5 bases; J trimming: 12 bases; junction bases outside the gene matches: 13. This CDR3 contains 14 residues. CDR1 is SEHNR and CDR2 is FQNEAQ in the germline V gene (reference sequence). CDR3 sequence: CASSNLIAGGLSYF. CDR3 sequence (DNA): TGTGCCAGCAGCAACCTCATAGCGGGAGGTCTGTCGTACTTC.

CDR3 sequence (DNA): TGTGCCTGGGGAACAGGGACCTACGAGCAGTACTTC. It codes for CAWGTGTYEQYF. The chain uses TRBV30 and TRBJ2-7; possible D gene TRBD1, 6 bases. Germline loops: CDR1 GTSNPN, CDR2 SVGIG (reference sequence). V was trimmed by 5 bases and J by 2 bases, leaving 10 bases between them. This CDR3 is 12 amino acids long.

The rearrangement links TRBV28 to TRBJ1-5, with TRBD1 matching over 12 bases. The germline V gene encodes CDR1 MDHEN and CDR2 SYDVKM. This CDR3 contains 17 residues. Germline trimming cut 3 bases from V and 4 bases from J; bases unmatched to any gene: 7. This CDR3 is CASSLLGQGALNQPQHF. The CDR3 coding sequence is TGTGCCAGCAGTTTGCTGGGACAGGGGGCGCTTAATCAGCCCCAGCATTTT.

The CDR3 sequence is CASSVSVSPTNEKLFF. The CDR3, as DNA: TGTGCCAGCAGCGTCTCAGTTTCCCCAACTAATGAAAAACTGTTTTTT. The gene calls are TRBV9 and TRBJ1-4; no clear D gene. Trimming took off 2 bases at V and 0 bases at J, with 11 bases between the two ends. The CDR3 has 16 amino acids. The germline CDR1 and CDR2 sequences are SGDLS and YYNGEE.

The J gene is TRBJ1-1, the V gene TRBV7-9, with 10 bases lining up with TRBD1. Germline V lookup: CDR1 SEHNR, CDR2 FQNEAQ (reference sequence). V gave up 5 bases and J gave up 5 bases; unmatched junction bases: 8. This CDR3 contains 15 residues. DNA of the CDR3: TGTGCCAGCAGCAGAGGGGACAGGGGAGGGACTGAAGCTTTCTTT. Protein: CASSRGDRGGTEAFF.

The CDR3 reads CASSLSRGANTEAFF. CDR3 nucleotides: TGTGCCAGCAGTTTATCTCGGGGAGCCAACACTGAAGCTTTCTTT. The gene calls are TRBV27 and TRBJ1-1; unclear D gene. With 0 bases removed from V and 2 bases from J, the gap between germline ends came to 10 bases. The germline CDR1 and CDR2 sequences are MNHEY and SMNVEV (reference sequence). The CDR3 contains 15 residues.

The chain uses TRBV5-6 and TRBJ2-7, with 7 bases lining up with TRBD1. The length of the CDR3 is 15 residues. The V segment lost 0 bases and the J segment 0 bases; nucleotides outside the gene matches: 3. Germline V gives CDR1 SGHDT, CDR2 YYEEEE. DNA of the CDR3: TGTGCCAGCAGCTTGGAAACAGGGGACTCCTACGAGCAGTACTTC. Translation gives CASSLETGDSYEQYF.

This clone is a singleton in its sample. The chain recombines TRBV7-3 with TRBJ2-3, with TRBD2 matching over 11 bases. The germline CDR1 and CDR2 sequences are SGHTA and FQGTGA. This CDR3 has 16 amino acids. The V gene end was trimmed by 3 bases and the J gene end by 0 bases; junction bases not matched to a gene: 2. The DNA for the CDR3 is TGTGCCAGCAGCTTGCTAGCGGGGGGTAGCACAGATACGCAGTATTTT. Amino acids: CASSLLAGGSTDTQYF.

J is TRBJ2-1 and V is TRBV6-5; TRBD1 is a possible D gene (5 bases). The CDR3 length is 14 residues. Germline values: CDR1 MNHEY, CDR2 SVGAGI. Trimming took off 2 bases at V and 5 bases at J, with 10 bases between the two ends. CDR3 nucleotide sequence: TGTGCCAGCAGTTACAACCAGGGAAACAATGAGCAGTTCTTC. Its translation: CASSYNQGNNEQFF.

The genes are TRBV9 and TRBJ1-6, with 7 bases identical to TRBD1. With V trimmed by 0 bases and J by 2 bases, 5 bases remained unmatched. The CDR3 runs 17 residues. CDR1 is SGDLS and CDR2 is YYNGEE in the germline V gene. CDR3 sequence: CASSVVGGDPYNSPLHF. The CDR3 DNA reads as TGTGCCAGCAGCGTAGTAGGGGGCGATCCCTATAATTCACCCCTCCACTTT.

The J gene is TRBJ1-1, the V gene TRBV28; no clear D. V was shortened by 6 bases and J by 4 bases, with 21 bases between the two germline ends. The CDR3 totals 16 residues. Germline V gene sequence: CDR1 MDHEN, CDR2 SYDVKM. The CDR3 loop reads CASSTIREGSGTEAFF. The DNA of the CDR3 is TGTGCCAGCAGCACCATTAGGGAGGGCAGCGGCACTGAAGCTTTCTTT.

The chain has TRBV28 and TRBJ2-1; 11 positions agree with TRBD1. The V gene's germline CDR1 is MDHEN and CDR2 SYDVKM. The V and J ends lost 7 bases and 9 bases, in that order; junction bases with no gene match: 11. The CDR3 has 15 amino acids. The CDR3 bases are TGTGCCAGCAACAAACCGGGACAGGGGGTTACTGAGCAGTTCTTC. It codes for CASNKPGQGVTEQFF.

This chain uses TRBV24-1 with TRBJ2-1, with 10 bases identical to TRBD2. Germline CDR1 reads KGHDR; CDR2 reads SFDVKD. Trimming at V came to 7 bases and at J to 7 bases, leaving 3 bases not matched to a gene. The CDR3 spans 13 residues. CDR3 sequence (DNA): TGTGCCACCAGACCGGGACTAGCGAATGAGCAGTTCTTC. It is translated as CATRPGLANEQFF.

The V call is TRBV27, the J call TRBJ2-3; the D gene is possibly TRBD2 (7 bases). Germline V gene sequence: CDR1 MNHEY, CDR2 SMNVEV (reference sequence). The CDR3 totals 15 residues. V was shortened by 10 bases and J by 0 bases, with 17 bases between the two germline ends. Here the CDR3 reads CAIRPRGASTDTQYF. CDR3 nucleotides: TGTGCCATCCGGCCCCGGGGGGCGAGCACAGATACGCAGTATTTT.

CDR3 sequence reads: CASSFVEWNTGELFF. CDR3 nucleotides: TGTGCCAGCAGTTTTGTGGAGTGGAACACCGGGGAGCTGTTTTTT. This chain joins TRBV28 and TRBJ2-2, with no clear D. The germline V gene encodes CDR1 MDHEN and CDR2 SYDVKM. The ends were cut back, 3 bases at V and 1 base at J, with 9 bases in the middle. This CDR3 contains 15 residues.

The chain combines TRBV3-1 (or the pseudogene TRBV3-2) with TRBJ2-2; 8 bases match TRBD2. CDR3 length: 16 amino acids. Trimming took 4 bases from V and 4 from J; bases not matched to a gene: 8. The germline V gene encodes CDR1 LGHDT and CDR2 YNNKEL (reference sequence). Written as DNA, the CDR3 is TGTGCCAGCAGCCCGAGACTAGCGTCGCGCACCGGGGAGCTGTTTTTT. This translates into CASSPRLASRTGELFF.

V usage is TRBV27 and J usage is TRBJ1-2; D gene uncertain. Germline V CDR1 and CDR2: MNHEY, SMNVEV (reference sequence). There are 15 residues in the CDR3. V dropped 3 bases and J dropped 6 bases, with 17 bases sitting between them. The CDR3: CASSFRSTRKDGYTF. The CDR3 nucleotides are TGTGCCAGCAGTTTCCGGTCGACAAGAAAGGATGGCTACACCTTC.

CDR3 sequence (DNA): TGTGCCAGCAGCCAAGATCCCATCGGGAGCTCCTACAATGAGCAGTTCTTC. Its translation is CASSQDPIGSSYNEQFF. V gene TRBV3-1 (or the pseudogene TRBV3-2) combines with J gene TRBJ2-1; TRBD2 is a possible D gene (6 bases). The CDR3 is 17 amino acids. Germline V gene lookup returns CDR1 LGHDT and CDR2 YNNKEL (reference sequence). The V gene lost 0 bases and the J gene lost 0 bases, with 12 bases spanning the gap.

The CDR3 here is CAISESMGRATEAFF. CDR3 sequence (DNA): TGTGCCATCAGTGAGTCGATGGGGAGGGCCACTGAAGCTTTCTTT. The rearrangement joins TRBV10-3 to TRBJ1-1; D uncertain. CDR1 and CDR2 from the germline V gene are ENHRY and SYGVKD. The CDR3 is made up of 15 amino acids. The V gene lost 0 bases and the J gene lost 4 bases, with 12 bases spanning the gap.

This clone was seen just once. DNA for the CDR3: TGTGCCAGCAGCTTCCCGGGGAGCAACAATGAGCAGTTCTTC. This codes for CASSFPGSNNEQFF. The chain recombines TRBV11-2 with TRBJ2-1; tentatively, D is TRBD2 (5 bases). This CDR3 contains 14 residues. Trimming left V 3 bases short and J 5 bases short, with 11 bases between. Germline V gene lookup returns CDR1 SGHAT and CDR2 FQNNGV.